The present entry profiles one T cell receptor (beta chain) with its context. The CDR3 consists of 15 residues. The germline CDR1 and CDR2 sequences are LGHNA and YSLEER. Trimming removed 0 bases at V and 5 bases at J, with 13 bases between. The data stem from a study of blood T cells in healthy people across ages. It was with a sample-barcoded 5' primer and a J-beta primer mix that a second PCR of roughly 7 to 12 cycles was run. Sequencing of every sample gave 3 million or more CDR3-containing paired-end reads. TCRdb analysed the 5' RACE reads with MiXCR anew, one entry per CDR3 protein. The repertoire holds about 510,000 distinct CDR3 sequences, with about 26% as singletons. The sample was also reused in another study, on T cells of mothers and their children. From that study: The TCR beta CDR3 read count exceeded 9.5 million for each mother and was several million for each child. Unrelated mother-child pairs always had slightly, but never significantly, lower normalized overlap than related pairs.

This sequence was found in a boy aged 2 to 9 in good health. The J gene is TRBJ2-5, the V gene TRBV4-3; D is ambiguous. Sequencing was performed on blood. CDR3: CASSQDPTGVETQYF. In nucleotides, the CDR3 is TGCGCCAGCAGCCAAGATCCGACTGGGGTCGAGACCCAGTACTTC.